Listed below are T cell receptor beta chains from one sample, sequenced in a study of blood T cell repertoires in COVID-19. Only in-frame clones appear in the TCRdb table, and some are missing; sequencing was by immunoSEQ multiplex PCR. The table has about 100,000 clones, 80% seen once. Input material: peripheral blood. Source of these receptors: a man aged 70 or older with active or convalescent COVID-19. CDR3s include the opening cysteine and the closing phenylalanine or tryptophan. Fields, in order: clone size, J gene, V gene, D gene, CDR3 protein, CDR3 DNA. The D gene is left open where the match is weak. Clone size, where shown, is once, few, many, or a class for clones that have expanded.

>few|TRBJ2-1|TRBV2|-
CASSEFGHSVGNEQFF
TGTGCCAGCAGTGAATTTGGTCATAGCGTAGGTAATGAGCAGTTCTTC
>-|TRBJ1-2|TRBV30|-
CAWTSLYGYTF
TGTGCCTGGACGTCCCTCTATGGCTACACCTTC
>-|TRBJ2-7|TRBV3-1/TRBV3-2|TRBD1
CASSRRAQGPSYEQYF
TGTGCCAGCAGCCGCAGGGCACAGGGGCCCTCCTACGAGCAGTACTTC
>-|TRBJ2-7|TRBV28|TRBD1
CASSLKGRQGFTYEQYF
TGTGCCAGCAGTTTAAAGGGTAGACAGGGGTTCACCTACGAGCAGTACTTC
>-|TRBJ2-7|TRBV28|-
CASSPGDKTYEQYF
TGTGCCAGCAGTCCTGGGGACAAGACCTACGAGCAGTACTTC
>-|TRBJ1-5|TRBV28|-
CASRGSTGYSNQPQHF
TGTGCCAGCAGGGGTTCAACGGGGTATAGCAATCAGCCCCAGCATTTT
>-|TRBJ2-7|TRBV3-1/TRBV3-2|TRBD1
CASSSGTGGGEQYF
TGTGCCAGCAGTTCCGGGACAGGCGGCGGAGAGCAGTACTTC
>-|TRBJ1-4|TRBV10-3|-
CAISESGAGEEKLFF
TGTGCCATCAGTGAGTCAGGGGCAGGGGAAGAGAAACTGTTTTTT
>-|TRBJ2-2|TRBV5-1|-
CASSSGDRNTGELFF
TGCGCCAGCAGCTCAGGCGACAGGAACACCGGGGAGCTGTTTTTT
>-|TRBJ2-5|TRBV14|TRBD1
CASWTGGRYETQYF
TGTGCCAGCTGGACAGGGGGGAGATATGAGACCCAGTACTTC
>-|TRBJ2-3|TRBV5-1|TRBD1
CASSSHGTGADTQYF
TGCGCCAGCAGCTCCCACGGGACAGGAGCAGATACGCAGTATTTT
>once|TRBJ2-7|TRBV7-2|TRBD1
CASSLALPGQGYEQYF
TGTGCCAGCAGCTTAGCACTCCCGGGACAGGGCTACGAGCAGTACTTC
>-|TRBJ1-1|TRBV5-1|TRBD1
CASNRDGQGDTEAFF
TGCGCCAGCAACCGTGATGGACAGGGCGATACTGAAGCTTTCTTT
>-|TRBJ2-7|TRBV4-1|-
CASSLRQGGGYEQYF
TGCGCCAGCAGCCTCCGACAGGGAGGAGGCTACGAGCAGTACTTC
>once|TRBJ2-1|TRBV7-8|TRBD1
CASSARNRGSLSSYNEQFF
TGTGCCAGCAGCGCCAGGAACAGGGGGTCGTTGAGCTCCTACAATGAGCAGTTCTTC
>-|TRBJ1-5|TRBV7-2|-
CASSLGWGFSEPQHF
TGTGCCAGCAGCTTAGGGTGGGGATTTAGCGAGCCCCAGCATTTT
>-|TRBJ1-5|TRBV7-8|-
CASSLALRGEGQPQHF
TGTGCCAGCAGCTTAGCGTTACGGGGGGAGGGACAGCCCCAGCATTTT
>-|TRBJ2-5|TRBV5-1|TRBD2
CASSSGLMIETQYF
TGCGCCAGCAGCTCGGGACTAATGATCGAGACCCAGTACTTC
>-|TRBJ2-3|TRBV7-2|-
CASSFIRNPSTDTQYF
TGTGCCAGCAGCTTTATCAGGAATCCGAGCACAGATACGCAGTATTTT
>-|TRBJ2-7|TRBV5-6|-
CASSLDNYEQYF
TGTGCCAGCAGCTTGGATAACTACGAGCAGTACTTC
>-|TRBJ2-5|TRBV5-4|-
CASSLEWAEETQYF
TGTGCCAGCAGCTTGGAGTGGGCAGAAGAGACCCAGTACTTC
>once|TRBJ2-2|TRBV28|TRBD1
CASSRQGAGELFF
TGTGCCAGCAGTAGACAGGGGGCCGGGGAGCTGTTTTTT
>-|TRBJ2-7|TRBV19|-
CASSPRDLTYEQYF
TGTGCCAGTAGTCCCCGGGACTTAACCTACGAGCAGTACTTC
>-|TRBJ2-2|TRBV14|TRBD2
CASSQRLAVNTGELFF
TGTGCCAGCAGCCAACGACTAGCGGTGAACACCGGGGAGCTGTTTTTT
>-|TRBJ1-2|TRBV7-9|-
CASSGWGHKYNYGYTF
TGTGCCAGCAGCGGCTGGGGGCACAAATATAACTATGGCTACACCTTC
>-|TRBJ1-1|TRBV24-1|-
CATRRGGNTEAFF
TGTGCCACCCGTCGGGGAGGGAATACTGAAGCTTTCTTT
>few|TRBJ1-1|TRBV5-1|-
CASSLDFREAFF
TGCGCCAGCAGCTTGGACTTCAGGGAAGCTTTCTTT
>few|TRBJ2-7|TRBV3-1/TRBV3-2|-
CASSPQGSYEQYF
TGTGCCAGCAGCCCACAGGGATCCTACGAGCAGTACTTC
>once|TRBJ2-2|TRBV12-3/TRBV12-4|-
CASSFSGSGELFF
TGTGCCAGCAGTTTCTCAGGGTCCGGGGAGCTGTTTTTT
>-|TRBJ2-1|TRBV15|-
CATSRDVETMGDEQFF
TGTGCCACCAGCAGAGATGTGGAGACTATGGGCGATGAGCAGTTCTTC
>-|TRBJ2-1|TRBV28|TRBD2
CASSSFRIAGGNEQFF
TGTGCCAGCAGTTCATTCCGGATAGCGGGAGGGAATGAGCAGTTCTTC
>-|TRBJ1-1|TRBV28|-
CASSFRTGPREAFF
TGTGCCAGCAGTTTCCGAACAGGGCCTCGCGAAGCTTTCTTT
>-|TRBJ1-5|TRBV19|-
CASSISDNRRNQPQHF
TGTGCCAGTAGTATTTCGGACAATCGAAGGAATCAGCCCCAGCATTTT
>-|TRBJ2-7|TRBV2|TRBD2
CASSWTSGRDYEQYF
TGTGCCAGCAGCTGGACTAGCGGGCGGGACTACGAGCAGTACTTC
>-|TRBJ2-3|TRBV12-5|-
CASGKRQSAGTDTQYF
TGTGCTAGTGGTAAACGACAGAGTGCCGGCACAGATACGCAGTATTTT
>-|TRBJ1-6|TRBV19|-
CASSRLEVSNSPLHF
TGTGCCAGTAGTCGCTTAGAAGTGTCGAATTCACCCCTCCACTTT
>-|TRBJ2-7|TRBV5-1|-
CASSHLGQGGTSDNEQYF
TGCGCCAGCAGCCACCTGGGACAGGGAGGGACTAGCGATAACGAGCAGTACTTC
>-|TRBJ1-2|TRBV5-1|-
CASSLGSVRGYTF
TGCGCCAGCAGCTTGGGTTCAGTACGTGGCTACACCTTC
>-|TRBJ2-4|TRBV11-2|-
CASSPPSGKNIQYF
TGTGCCAGCAGCCCCCCCTCGGGGAAAAACATTCAGTACTTC
>-|TRBJ2-7|TRBV5-1|TRBD1
CASSREGQTYEQYF
TGCGCCAGCAGCCGAGAGGGACAGACCTACGAGCAGTACTTC
>-|TRBJ2-3|TRBV12-3/TRBV12-4|-
CASSPTGLDTQYF
TGTGCCAGCAGCCCTACTGGACTAGATACGCAGTATTTT
>-|TRBJ1-6|TRBV7-8|-
CASSRGGESPLHF
TGTGCCAGCAGCCGGGGAGGAGAATCACCCCTCCACTTT
>once|TRBJ1-2|TRBV4-1|TRBD1
CASSPRDSGNYGYTF
TGCGCCAGCAGCCCCCGGGACAGCGGTAACTATGGCTACACCTTC
>-|TRBJ2-1|TRBV5-1|-
CASSPGGLVDDEQFF
TGCGCCAGCAGTCCCGGAGGCCTAGTAGACGATGAGCAGTTCTTC
>-|TRBJ2-7|TRBV30|TRBD2
CAWSVGGPYEQYF
TGTGCCTGGAGTGTGGGAGGGCCCTACGAGCAGTACTTC